The 2 T cell receptor beta chains below all came from one sample that was sequenced in a study of T cells in Graves' hyperthyroidism and ophthalmopathy. RNA transcripts provided the source from which TCR beta CDR3 regions were amplified. HTBI primers were the set used in a first-round RT-PCR of the TCR CDR3. From the multiplex PCR reads, TCRdb called clonotypes with MiXCR, one entry per CDR3 protein. In the table there are about 480,000 distinct CDR3 sequences, about 20% of which are singletons. Source material: blood. The source is a woman aged 70-85 years with Graves' ophthalmopathy.

This clonotype was recorded many times. The genes are TRBV11-2 and TRBJ1-1; D is undetermined. V lost 3 bases and J 0 bases, leaving 2 bases between the germline ends. The CDR3 runs 12 residues. The germline V gene encodes CDR1 SGHAT and CDR2 FQNNGV. CDR3 nucleotide sequence: TGTGCCAGCAGCTTTTTGAACACTGAAGCTTTCTTT. Protein product: CASSFLNTEAFF.

This clonotype was found a few times. The CDR3 nucleotides read TGCGCCAGCAGCCAAGTCATTGGCCGGGCGGAGACCCAGTACTTC. This codes for CASSQVIGRAETQYF. The chain has TRBV4-3 and TRBJ2-5, with D unresolved. There are 15 residues in the CDR3. The V and J ends lost 1 base and 5 bases respectively, with 14 bases between them. CDR1 LGHNA and CDR2 YSLEER come from the germline V gene.